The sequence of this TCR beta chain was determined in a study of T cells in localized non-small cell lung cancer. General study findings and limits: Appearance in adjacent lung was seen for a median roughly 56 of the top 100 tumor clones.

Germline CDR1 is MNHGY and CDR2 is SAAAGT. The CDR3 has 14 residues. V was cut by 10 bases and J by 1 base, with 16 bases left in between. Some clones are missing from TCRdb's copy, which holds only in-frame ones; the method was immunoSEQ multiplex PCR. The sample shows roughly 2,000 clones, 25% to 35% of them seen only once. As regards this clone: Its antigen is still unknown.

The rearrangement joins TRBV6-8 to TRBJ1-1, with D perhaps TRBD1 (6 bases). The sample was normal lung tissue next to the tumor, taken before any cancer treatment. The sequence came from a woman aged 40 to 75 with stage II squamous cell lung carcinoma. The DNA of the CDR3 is TGTGCCATCAGGGAGACAGGCTCGAACACTGAAGCTTTCTTT. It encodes CAIRETGSNTEAFF.